Following are 17 T cell receptor beta chains from one sample sequenced in a study of T cell clonality in common variable immunodeficiency. Clones were sequenced by immunoSEQ multiplex PCR, and TCRdb holds only the in-frame ones, with some missing. Sampling found about 50,000 clones, none seen once. The sequencing input was peripheral blood mononuclear cells. The receptors here all came from a person aged 18 to 69 in good health.

For this clone: The read falls 3 residues short of the CDR3 end, and the missing part is taken from the germline J gene. The chain carries TRBV2 and TRBJ2-5; 11 nucleotides match TRBD2. CDR3 length: 15 residues. Germline loops: CDR1 SNHLY, CDR2 FYNNEI. Germline trimming cut 7 bases from V and 7 bases from J; bases unmatched to any gene: 11. The covered CDR3 bases are TGTGCCAGCAATCCGGGACTAGCGGCTATCGGGACC. This gives the protein CASNPGLAAIGT. The entire CDR3 sequence reads CASNPGLAAIGTQYF.

Note on this clone: The read ends 3 residues early relative to the CDR3; the germline J gene fills the gap. The rearrangement uses TRBV18 and TRBJ1-5; tentative D call: TRBD1 (6 bases). CDR1 is KGHSH, CDR2 LQKENI, per germline. V lost 1 base and J 5 bases, leaving 15 bases between the germline ends. This CDR3 region has 16 residues. CDR3 protein: CASSPRGPGSYQPQHF. The covered CDR3 bases are TGTGCCAGCTCACCACGGGGGCCGGGATCCTATCAGCCC.

This clone has a count of ten or more. The read comes to an end 3 residues before the CDR3 does, leaving the germline J gene to fill in the end. This chain links TRBV10-3 with TRBJ2-1; 11 bases are a match to TRBD1. The CDR3 loop spans 14 amino acids. After removal of 3 bases from V and 8 bases from J, the junction contained 3 bases not matched to a gene. CDR1 ENHRY and CDR2 SYGVKD come from the germline V gene. CDR3 DNA, as far as it was read: TGTGCCATCAGTGAATGGGACAGGGGGTATGAG. Its translation: CAISEWDRGYE. The full CDR3 protein reads CAISEWDRGYEQFF.

This clone has ten or more counts. The sequence runs out 3 residues before the end of the CDR3; the remainder is reconstructed from the germline J gene. This chain connects TRBV5-1 to TRBJ2-1, with 9 positions matching TRBD2. V was clipped by 4 bases and J by 6 bases; unmatched bases: 11. The CDR3 is 16 amino acids. CDR1 and CDR2 (germline): SGHRS, YFSETQ. The CDR3 is CASSRPRLAEGNEQFF. CDR3 DNA (partial): TGCGCCAGCAGCCGACCCCGACTAGCGGAGGGCAATGAG. The whole variable domain, filled in from reference TRBV5-1 and TRBJ2-1, reads KAGVTQTPRYLIKTRGQQVTLSCSPISGHRSVSWYQQTPGQGLQFLFEYFSETQRNKGNFPGRFSGRQFSNSRSEMNVSTLELGDSALYLCASSRPRLAEGNEQFFGPGTRLTVL.

This clone was counted ten times or more. The read terminates 3 residues ahead of where the CDR3 ends, so the germline J gene completes it. V gene TRBV5-1 combines with J gene TRBJ2-7; perhaps TRBD1 as D (5 bases). Germline V gene data show CDR1 as SGHRS and CDR2 as YFSETQ. This CDR3 is 13 amino acids long. Trimming stripped 5 bases from V and 6 bases from J, with 15 bases between. The CDR3 sequence is CASSTDIFAEQYF. The CDR3 DNA, read in part, is TGCGCCAGCAGTACGGACATCTTCGCCGAG.

This clone was picked up many times. The CDR3 goes on 3 residues after the read ends, and that part is filled in from the germline J gene. The V gene is TRBV28, the J gene TRBJ2-3; D might be TRBD1 (5 bases). V lost 6 bases and J lost 0, with 7 bases in between. CDR1 is MDHEN and CDR2 is SYDVKM in the germline V gene. The CDR3 runs to 13 residues. The part of the CDR3 DNA that was read is TGTGCCAGCAGGAAGGGGAGCACAGATACG. Its translation is CASRKGSTDT. The full CDR3 is CASRKGSTDTQYF.

This clone came up many times. CDR3 region: CASSPGQGVGELFF. The CDR3 DNA, read in part, is TGTGCCAGCAGCCCAGGACAGGGGGTCGGGGAG. V usage is TRBV5-8 and J usage is TRBJ2-2, with TRBD1 matching over 10 bases. The read halts 3 residues ahead of the CDR3 end, with the missing end drawn from the germline J gene. Germline CDR1 is SGHTS and CDR2 is YDEGEE. Trimming at V came to 4 bases and at J to 7 bases, leaving 4 bases not matched to a gene. CDR3 length equals 14 residues.

This clone was recorded many times. The read ends 3 residues early relative to the CDR3; the germline J gene fills the gap. This sequence joins TRBV7-7 and TRBJ2-1; possibly TRBD2 for D (5 bases). The CDR3 consists of 11 residues. Germline V gives CDR1 SSHAT, CDR2 FNYEAQ (reference sequence). The CDR3 DNA, read in part, is TGTGCTTCCGGCAGCGGCAATGAG. Amino acids: CASGSGNE. From start to end, the CDR3 is CASGSGNEQFF.

In this sample, this clone turned up many times. Read sequence stops 3 residues before the CDR3 end, and the germline J gene provides the missing end. The chain joins TRBV20-1 to TRBJ2-5; 9 bases line up with TRBD2. With V trimmed by 5 bases and J by 5 bases, 12 bases remained unmatched. CDR3 length equals 15 residues. Germline V lookup: CDR1 DFQATT, CDR2 SNEGSKA (reference sequence). The DNA read from the CDR3 is TGCAGTGCTTGGGACGCGGGGGGGCCGGGGGAGACC. It is translated as CSAWDAGGPGET. The full-length CDR3 reads as CSAWDAGGPGETQYF.

The CDR3 DNA, read in part, is TGCAGCGTTAACTGGCAGGGGCTTCAAGAGACC. Residues: CSVNWQGLQET. The whole CDR3 reads CSVNWQGLQETQYF. This chain uses TRBV29-1 with TRBJ2-5, with a weak D call TRBD1 (6 bases). The missing CDR3 end, 3 residues past where the read stops, is filled in from the germline J gene. Germline assignment: CDR1 SQVTM and CDR2 ANQGSEA. CDR3 length equals 14 residues. V was cut by 5 bases and J by 2 bases, with 15 bases left in between.

This clone was observed many times. The CDR3 goes on 3 residues after the read ends, and that part is filled in from the germline J gene. The chain combines TRBV20-1 with TRBJ2-4, with 12 bases aligning to TRBD2. In germline, CDR1 is DFQATT, CDR2 SNEGSKA (reference sequence). V shed 5 bases and J 0 bases; nucleotides not matched to a gene: 2. This CDR3 spans 15 amino acids. CDR3 region: CSAGLAGRAKNIQYF. CDR3 DNA, as far as it was read: TGCAGTGCTGGACTAGCGGGAAGAGCCAAAAACATT.

This clone was seen ten or more times. The read falls 3 residues short of the CDR3 end, and the missing part is taken from the germline J gene. The chain carries TRBV19 and TRBJ2-7, with 11 bases matching TRBD2. CDR3 size: 18 residues. Germline CDR1 and CDR2: LNHDA and SQIVND (reference sequence). The trim removed 6 bases at V and 2 bases at J, leaving 15 bases unmatched. The CDR3 protein is CASRQKGSASGGPYEQYF. The DNA read from the CDR3 is TGTGCCAGTAGGCAAAAGGGATCGGCTAGCGGGGGGCCCTACGAG.

In this sample, this clone turned up many times. From the germline J gene comes the end of the CDR3, since the read stops 3 residues before it. V and J are TRBV7-3 and TRBJ2-1, with D tentatively TRBD1 (6 bases). V was trimmed by 5 bases and J by 0 bases, leaving 17 bases between them. The germline CDR1 and CDR2 sequences are SGHTA and FQGTGA. This CDR3 region has 17 residues. The sequenced CDR3 bases are TGTGCCAGCAGCCCTTCCCGAAGGGGGTCCTCCTACAATGAG. It translates to CASSPSRRGSSYNE. The whole CDR3 reads CASSPSRRGSSYNEQFF. The full variable domain, completed using reference TRBV7-3 and TRBJ2-1, is GAGVSQTPSNKVTEKGKYVELRCDPISGHTALYWYRQSLGQGPEFLIYFQGTGAADDSGLPNDRFFAVRPEGSVSTLKIQRTERGDSAVYLCASSPSRRGSSYNEQFFGPGTRLTVL.

A note on this clone: The read halts 3 residues ahead of the CDR3 end, with the missing end drawn from the germline J gene. J is TRBJ2-3 and V is TRBV30; D remains ambiguous. The CDR3 runs 13 residues. Looked up from germline, CDR1 is GTSNPN and CDR2 is SVGIG (reference sequence). The DNA read from the CDR3 is TGTGCCTGGAGTGATAATAGCAATCAGCCG. Translating it yields CAWSDNSNQP. The CDR3, in full, reads CAWSDNSNQPQYF.

This clone was counted ten times or more. The read terminates 3 residues before the CDR3 end, so the remaining end is supplied by the germline J gene. The chain couples TRBV7-9 to TRBJ2-3; D not certain. The CDR3 is made up of 15 amino acids. V lost 1 base, J lost 2 bases, and 10 bases lay in between. CDR1 is SEHNR, CDR2 FQNEAQ, per germline (reference sequence). CDR3 sequence: CASSLEGFATDTQYF. The CDR3 bases that were read are TGTGCCAGCAGCTTAGAGGGTTTTGCCACAGATACG.

This clone was counted at least ten times. The read comes to an end 3 residues before the CDR3 does, leaving the germline J gene to fill in the end. This chain links TRBV14 with TRBJ1-3; the D is unclear. The V gene lost 3 bases and the J gene lost 0 bases, with 12 bases spanning the gap. This CDR3 contains 16 residues. Germline V CDR1 and CDR2: SGHDN, FVKESK. The part of the CDR3 DNA that was read is TGTGCCAGCAGCCAGAACTGGGCTACCTCTGGAAACACC. This encodes CASSQNWATSGNT. The whole CDR3 region reads CASSQNWATSGNTIYF. Full variable domain (remainder filled in from reference TRBV14 and TRBJ1-3): EAGVTQFPSHSVIEKGQTVTLRCDPISGHDNLYWYRRVMGKEIKFLLHFVKESKQDESGMPNNRFLAERTGGTYSTLKVQPAELEDSGVYFCASSQNWATSGNTIYFGEGSWLTVV.

The CDR3 sequence: CASSPLGQGGETQYF. The CDR3 bases that were read are TGTGCCAGCTCACCACTGGGCCAAGGGGGAGAGACC. The chain carries TRBV18 and TRBJ2-5, with D possibly TRBD1 on 6 matching bases. Coverage ceases 3 residues before the CDR3 finishes, and the germline J gene fills in the end. Germline lookup yields CDR1 KGHSH and CDR2 LQKENI. V lost 1 base to trimming and J lost 4 bases, with 13 bases between them. There are 15 residues in the CDR3.